Listed here are 9 T cell receptor beta chains from one sample, sequenced in a study of cytomegalovirus exposure and HLA in healthy donors. Generated by immunoSEQ multiplex PCR, the TCRdb table keeps only in-frame clones and is missing some. This table has 150,000 to 200,000 clones, roughly 82% appearing once. Sequenced material: PBMCs. The receptors here all came from a young woman in good health and CMV-seronegative.

The V and J genes are TRBV7-9 and TRBJ2-1, with 10 positions matching TRBD2. The CDR3 loop spans 15 amino acids. V lost 5 bases, J lost 6 bases, and 7 bases stayed unmatched. CDR1 and CDR2 (germline): SEHNR, FQNEAQ (reference sequence). In DNA form, the CDR3 reads TGTGCCAGCAGCCAAACTAGCGGGACTGGCAATGAGCAGTTCTTC. Protein product: CASSQTSGTGNEQFF.

The chain employs TRBV30 and TRBJ2-3; a possible D gene is TRBD1 (5 bases). The germline V gene encodes CDR1 GTSNPN and CDR2 SVGIG (reference sequence). The CDR3 has 12 residues. Trimming removed 3 bases from V and 5 bases from J, with 9 bases in between. The DNA for the CDR3 is TGTGCCTGGAGGAATAGGGGAGATACGCAGTATTTT. Translating gives CAWRNRGDTQYF.

This chain uses TRBV27 with TRBJ2-6; the D is unclear. CDR1 MNHEY and CDR2 SMNVEV come from the germline V gene (reference sequence). Trimming removed 3 bases at V and 1 base at J, with 10 bases between. This CDR3 contains 16 residues. CDR3 bases: TGTGCCAGCAGTTTTATCTCAGTGTCTGGGGCCAACGTCCTGACTTTC. Translation gives CASSFISVSGANVLTF.

The genes are TRBV6-1 and TRBJ2-7; D unclear. The CDR3 totals 14 residues. Germline V CDR1 and CDR2: MNHNS, SASEGT. V gave up 3 bases and J gave up 0 bases, with 9 bases separating them. The CDR3 loop reads CASSDFPYSYEQYF. The DNA for the CDR3 is TGTGCCAGCAGTGATTTTCCCTACTCCTACGAGCAGTACTTC.

This clone was counted a few times. This chain joins TRBV9 and TRBJ1-5; tentatively, D is TRBD1 (6 bases). V was shortened by 5 bases and J by 4 bases, with 10 bases between the two germline ends. The CDR3 runs to 13 residues. From germline, CDR1 is SGDLS and CDR2 YYNGEE. This CDR3 is CASRGQPNQPQHF. As DNA, the CDR3 is TGTGCCAGCAGGGGACAACCTAATCAGCCCCAGCATTTT.

The sample holds a few counts of this clone. CDR3 sequence: CASSQPGTGGDGYTF. CDR3 bases: TGCGCCAGCAGCCAGCCCGGGACAGGGGGCGATGGCTACACCTTC. The chain combines TRBV4-1 with TRBJ1-2; 12 nucleotides align to TRBD1. Germline V gives CDR1 MGHRA, CDR2 YSYEKL. The CDR3 is 15 residues long. V was clipped by 3 bases and J by 6 bases; unmatched bases: 5.

The chain has TRBV14 and TRBJ2-2, with 9 positions matching TRBD2. V lost 1 base to trimming and J lost 4 bases; unmatched junction nucleotides: 4. CDR1 and CDR2 (germline): SGHDN, FVKESK. CDR3 length equals 16 residues. DNA for the CDR3: TGTGCCAGCAGCCAAGCGGCGGGAGGGGCCACCGGGGAGCTGTTTTTT. It yields the protein CASSQAAGGATGELFF.

This chain connects TRBV11-2 to TRBJ1-6; TRBD1 might be the D (5 bases). The CDR3 is 16 residues long. The germline V and J ends were trimmed by 5 bases and 9 bases, with 20 bases remaining between them. Germline V lookup: CDR1 SGHAT, CDR2 FQNNGV. In DNA form, the CDR3 reads TGTGCCAGCAGCCCCAAGGTCAGGGCTGGGTTTTCACCCCTCCACTTT. Encoded protein: CASSPKVRAGFSPLHF. Together with reference TRBV11-2 and TRBJ1-6, the CDR3 gives the full variable domain: EAGVAQSPRYKIIEKRQSVAFWCNPISGHATLYWYQQILGQGPKLLIQFQNNGVVDDSQLPKDRFSAERLKGVDSTLKIQPAKLEDSAVYLCASSPKVRAGFSPLHFGNGTRLTVT.

The J gene is TRBJ2-7, the V gene TRBV5-1; 7 nucleotides match TRBD1. Germline CDR1 SGHRS, CDR2 YFSETQ. Trimming took 2 bases from V and 0 from J; bases not matched to a gene: 5. This CDR3 spans 15 amino acids. DNA of the CDR3: TGCGCCAGCAGCTTTAGGGGACAGACCTCCTACGAGCAGTACTTC. As protein: CASSFRGQTSYEQYF.